The sequence of this TCR beta chain was determined in a study of T cell responses to AZD1222 COVID-19 vaccine (dated by TCRdb to the early 2020s). Context from the whole study: AZD1222 recipients whose second dose came at about 4 weeks and those whose second dose came at about 12 weeks were combined into one group, since spike-specific TCR depth and breadth did not differ between the two schedules. Trial participants were enrolled by age into 18-55, 56-69 and 70-plus year subgroups, with roughly 160, 29 and 62 TCR-sequenced participants respectively. A total of 233 trial participants underwent TCR sequencing, of whom some 200 had received two doses of AZD1222 and some 25 had received two doses of the MenACWY control vaccine. Summary of the overall study and its limitations: Conclusions about previously exposed vaccinees are limited, since just a handful of AZD1222 recipients were seropositive for SARS-CoV-2 at baseline. Vaccine-associated CD4 TCRs spanned the whole spike protein, with dominant responses in regions 160-218 and 743-854. A significant rise in spike-specific TCR breadth and depth was observed after two AZD1222 doses relative to day 0 and relative to MenACWY recipients. Participants were mostly white British and included more females than males, and it was suggested by the authors that clonal diversity may have been underestimated. The 56-69-year group was small, and its depth increase did not reach significance, likely because of low power. Epitopes outside the regions mutated in the B.1.351 and B.1.1.7 variants were reportedly recognized by nearly half of the unique spike-specific TCRs. Because no samples from the day 14 peak response were available, repertoires could be characterized only after the peak T cell response.

Details on this clone: Its antigen has not been determined. No base-level quality is on record; no much larger clone is a single base apart.

Relative to germline, V is missing 0 bases and J is missing 2 bases, with 4 bases of the junction outside any gene match. The germline V gene supplies CDR1 SGHRS and CDR2 YFSETQ. The CDR3 has 15 amino acids, counting the end cysteine and phenylalanine. Only CDR3 DNA remains: 45 bases, in frame from the first base. The sample's time point label is to be understood as: baseline before first vaccination. Vaccinee samples were obtained from the UK trials COV001 and COV002, which included a single-blind randomized controlled phase 2/3 trial of AZD1222 (ChAdOx1 nCoV-19) in healthy adults. For TCRbeta chain sequencing, PBMC samples were collected from trial participants at day 0 and at day 28 after the second dose. The CDR3 regions of human TCRbeta chains were subjected to immunosequencing. The published analysis was carried out like this. TCRs in the repertoires were compared against a reference library of SARS-CoV-2-specific TCRs that had been generated with the MIRA antigen-specificity platform. Breadth was defined as the fraction of unique TCRs that were SARS-CoV-2-associated. Depth was defined as the fraction of total T cells that were SARS-CoV-2-associated. Each spike-specific TCR was assigned to its reactive spike region and to a CD4 or CD8 class using the MIRA data. Log10-transformed breadth and depth values were compared by one-way ANOVA with Sidak's multiple comparisons tests. Imported from immuneACCESS, the table was reduced by TCRdb to in-frame sequences with V and J called. These copies leave out some clones; in studies compared against another copy, an unresolved V gene accounts for under half, and the cause of the remainder is not known. That table supplies the V and J calls and clone size; D and trimming were determined from the DNA. The table for this sample lists some 70,000 clones; 84% of them were counted only once. Jointly, the top ten make up 8% to 10% of the sample.

The sequence is built from TRBV5-1 and TRBJ1-1; 7 nucleotides in the junction match TRBD1. The receptor was isolated from an adult in good health. Here the sequenced sample was peripheral blood, taken on day 0 of AZD1222 vaccination. CDR3 protein: CASSLGDRDNTEAFF. At the DNA level, the sequence is TGCGCCAGCAGCTTGGGAGACAGGGACAACACTGAAGCTTTCTTT.